Listed below are T cell receptor beta chains from one sample, sequenced in a study of molecular identifiers for immune sequencing clone quantification. TCRdb called the PCR reads again in MiXCR, with one record for every CDR3 protein. The data hold 9,800 or so distinct CDR3 sequences, with roughly a fifth observed a single time. Sequencing was carried out using naive CD8+ T cells from blood, with Jurkat cell RNA spiked in. The source is a human donor in good health. Some libraries in this study had Jurkat cell RNA spiked in. The CDR3 runs from the conserved cysteine through the conserved F or W. Fields, in order: clone size, CDR3 length, J gene, V gene, D gene, CDR3 DNA, CDR3 protein. A D gene is named only where the DNA matches it firmly. Rows may omit the clone size; those that give it use once, few, many or a size class.

medium-sized	15	TRBJ1-3	TRBV19	.	TGTGCCAGTAAAGTCGGCGGAATCGCTGGAAACACCATATATTTT	CASKVGGIAGNTIYF
medium-sized	13	TRBJ1-1	TRBV4-1	TRBD1	TGCGCCAGCAGCCTTGGGACAGGGATTGAAGCTTTCTTT	CASSLGTGIEAFF
many	15	TRBJ1-1	TRBV7-9	.	TGTGCCAGCAGCTTAGCGGGACGAAAGAACACTGAAGCTTTCTTT	CASSLAGRKNTEAFF
many	14	TRBJ1-1	TRBV2	.	TGTGCCAGCAGTGAAGGCGGAGGGGAAGTTGCAGCTTTCTTT	CASSEGGGEVAAFF
many	13	TRBJ1-2	TRBV27	.	TGTGCCAGCAGTCTTGGGGGGAACTATGGCTACACCTTC	CASSLGGNYGYTF
medium-sized	16	TRBJ2-2	TRBV20-1	.	TGCAGTGCTTTAAGCCCCGGCAGCCCGAACACCGGGGAGCTGTTTTTT	CSALSPGSPNTGELFF
.	15	TRBJ2-1	TRBV20-1	TRBD2	TGCAGTGCGAGTGAGCGGGAGGCAACCTACAATGAGCAGTTCTTC	CSASEREATYNEQFF
once	12	TRBJ1-1	TRBV7-9	.	TGTGCCAGCAGCTCAGGGCAGCTTGAGGCTTTCTTT	CASSSGQLEAFF
many	17	TRBJ2-3	TRBV3-1	TRBD2	TGTGCCAGCAGCCCCCCCCACGCAGCGGGGGGGACAGATACGCAGTATTTT	CASSPPHAAGGTDTQYF
medium-sized	14	TRBJ2-7	TRBV28	TRBD2	TGTGCCAGCAGTCCGCGACTAGCTCGGTACGAGCAGTACTTC	CASSPRLARYEQYF
medium-sized	13	TRBJ1-5	TRBV10-2	TRBD1	TGCGCCACCACGGGGACAGCACATCAGCCCCAGCATTTT	CATTGTAHQPQHF
medium-sized	12	TRBJ2-7	TRBV28	.	TGTGCCAGCAGTTTACCCGGATACGAGCAGTACTTC	CASSLPGYEQYF
many	16	TRBJ2-2	TRBV7-9	TRBD2	TGTGCCAGCAGCGGAGTGCGGGGGGTGAACACCGGGGAGCTGTTTTTT	CASSGVRGVNTGELFF
.	14	TRBJ2-3	TRBV5-6	.	TGTACCAGCAGCTTGCGGCAGGGACCAGACACGCAGTATTTT	CTSSLRQGPDTQYF
many	16	TRBJ2-3	TRBV7-6	TRBD2	TGTGCCAGCAGCTTAGGACTAGCGGCTAGCACAGATACGCAGTGTTTT	CASSLGLAASTDTQCF
many	15	TRBJ2-1	TRBV7-9	.	TGTGCCAGCAGTAACAGGGAAGTTGGAATCAATGAGCAGTTCTTC	CASSNREVGINEQFF
medium-sized	15	TRBJ1-1	TRBV5-4	.	TGTGCCAGCCTGGTAGGGGGTATGGGGAACACTGAAGCTTTCTTT	CASLVGGMGNTEAFF
medium-sized	16	TRBJ2-3	TRBV5-5	TRBD1	TGTGCCAGTCAGGCGGGGCCCGGACAGGGTGAAGATACGCAGTATTTT	CASQAGPGQGEDTQYF
many	17	TRBJ2-2	TRBV3-1	.	TGTGCCAGCAGCCACCCCGGGGGGACAGGTCACACCGGGGAGCTGTTTTTT	CASSHPGGTGHTGELFF
few	15	TRBJ1-5	TRBV19	.	TGTGCCAGTAGTATGGCGGCCTTCAGCAATCAGCCCCTGCGTTTT	CASSMAAFSNQPLRF
medium-sized	13	TRBJ1-5	TRBV2	.	TGTGCCAGCAGGACAGGAAGCAATCAGCCCCAGCATTTT	CASRTGSNQPQHF
medium-sized	16	TRBJ2-5	TRBV19	TRBD2	TGTGCCAGTAGTATAGATCTAGCGGGCTCGCAGGCGGCCCAGTACTTC	CASSIDLAGSQAAQYF
medium-sized	17	TRBJ2-4	TRBV4-3	.	TGCGCCAGCAGCCCCAAGCGGGCTACCCTAGCCAAAAACATTCAGTACTTC	CASSPKRATLAKNIQYF
.	14	TRBJ2-7	TRBV9	TRBD2	TGTGCCAGCAGTGTTGGTAGCGGGGGTGCCGAGCAGTACTTC	CASSVGSGGAEQYF
many	14	TRBJ1-6	TRBV12-3/TRBV12-4	TRBD1	TGTGCCAGCAGCCCCGGACAGGGGAATTCACCCCTCCACTTT	CASSPGQGNSPLHF
many	14	TRBJ2-1	TRBV6-2/TRBV6-3	TRBD1	TGTGCCAGCAGTTACTCGACAGGGGTTGATGAGCAGTTCTTC	CASSYSTGVDEQFF
many	16	TRBJ1-2	TRBV13	TRBD1	TGTGCCAGCAGCCTACGGACAGGGGGCGCGGGCTATGGCTACACCTTC	CASSLRTGGAGYGYTF
.	14	TRBJ2-3	TRBV2	.	TGTGCCAGCAAGGGGTATAACCCCCCAGATACGCAGTATTTT	CASKGYNPPDTQYF
many	12	TRBJ1-4	TRBV7-9	.	TGTGCCAGCAGCTTCGGGGGTGAAAAACTGTTTTTT	CASSFGGEKLFF
.	13	TRBJ2-7	TRBV4-3	.	TGCGCCAGCAGCCCTGACAGCAGTGGTGTGCAGTACTTC	CASSPDSSGVQYF
many	13	TRBJ2-7	TRBV5-1	.	TGCGCCAGCAGCTTGTCCTCCTACTACGAGCAGTACTTC	CASSLSSYYEQYF
many	15	TRBJ2-3	TRBV7-3	TRBD2	TGTGCCAGCAGCTTAATAGGCGGGAGTGCAGATACGCAGTATTTT	CASSLIGGSADTQYF
medium-sized	13	TRBJ2-1	TRBV7-2	.	TGTGCCAGCAGCTTAGGAATATACAATGAGCAGTTCTTC	CASSLGIYNEQFF
medium-sized	15	TRBJ2-7	TRBV7-2	TRBD2	TGTGCCAGCAGCCCCACTAGCGGCAGCTCCTACGAGCAGTACTTC	CASSPTSGSSYEQYF
many	15	TRBJ2-2	TRBV12-3/TRBV12-4	.	TGTGCCAGCCGGTCGGGGGCGTCTAGCACCGGGGAGCTGTTTTTT	CASRSGASSTGELFF
many	12	TRBJ2-1	TRBV14	.	TGTGCCAGCAGCGTTTGGGACGATGAGCAGTTCTTC	CASSVWDDEQFF
medium-sized	16	TRBJ2-5	TRBV7-9	TRBD1	TGTGCCAGCAGCCCGAGACAGGGGCTTTTGGGAGAGACCCAGTACTTC	CASSPRQGLLGETQYF
medium-sized	14	TRBJ2-3	TRBV5-1	TRBD2	TGCGCCAGCAGCTTTACTAGCGAGGCAGATACGCAGTATTTT	CASSFTSEADTQYF
medium-sized	13	TRBJ2-7	TRBV30	TRBD1	TGTGCCTGGAGTGTACTAGGGGGCAACGAGCAGTACTTC	CAWSVLGGNEQYF
.	14	TRBJ2-7	TRBV7-6	.	TGTGCCAGCAGCCACCCGGGACAAGCCTACGAGCAGTACTTC	CASSHPGQAYEQYF
many	13	TRBJ1-1	TRBV19	TRBD1	TGTGCCATTCGACCGGGACAGTACACTGAAGCTTTCTTT	CAIRPGQYTEAFF
many	13	TRBJ2-1	TRBV20-1	.	TGCAGTGCTAGTTACAGCGTCGACAATGAGCAGTTCTTC	CSASYSVDNEQFF
medium-sized	15	TRBJ2-7	TRBV4-3	TRBD1	TGCGCCAGCAGCGTAAGGACAGGGGTGGTCTACGAGCAGTACTTC	CASSVRTGVVYEQYF
medium-sized	12	TRBJ1-1	TRBV7-9	.	TGTGCCAGCAGGGAGACAGGCACTGAAGCTTTCTTT	CASRETGTEAFF
.	14	TRBJ1-1	TRBV7-9	.	TGTGCCAGCAGCTTAGGTGTTGGGCTGGGGGAAGCTTTCTTT	CASSLGVGLGEAFF
medium-sized	16	TRBJ2-3	TRBV7-6	.	TGTGCCAGCAGCGCAACTAGAGGTACTCGAATAGATACGCAGTATTTT	CASSATRGTRIDTQYF